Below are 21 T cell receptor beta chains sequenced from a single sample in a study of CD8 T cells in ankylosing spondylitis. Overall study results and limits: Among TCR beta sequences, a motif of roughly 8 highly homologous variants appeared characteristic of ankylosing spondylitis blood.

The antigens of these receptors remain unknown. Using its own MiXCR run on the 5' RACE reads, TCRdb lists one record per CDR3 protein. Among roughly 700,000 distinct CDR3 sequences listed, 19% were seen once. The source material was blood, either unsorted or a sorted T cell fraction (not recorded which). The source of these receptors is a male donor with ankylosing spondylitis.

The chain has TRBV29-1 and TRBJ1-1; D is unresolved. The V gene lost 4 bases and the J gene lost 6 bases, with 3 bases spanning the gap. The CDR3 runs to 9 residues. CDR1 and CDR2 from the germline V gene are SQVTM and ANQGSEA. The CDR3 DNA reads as TGCAGCGTTGGACCTGAAGCTTTCTTT. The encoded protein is CSVGPEAFF.

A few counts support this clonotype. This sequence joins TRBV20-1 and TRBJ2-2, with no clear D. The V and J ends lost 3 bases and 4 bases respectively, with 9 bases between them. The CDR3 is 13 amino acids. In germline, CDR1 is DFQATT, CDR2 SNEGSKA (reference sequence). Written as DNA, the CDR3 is TGCAGTGCTAGGTGGCCGGTCACCGGGGAGCTGTTTTTT. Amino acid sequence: CSARWPVTGELFF.

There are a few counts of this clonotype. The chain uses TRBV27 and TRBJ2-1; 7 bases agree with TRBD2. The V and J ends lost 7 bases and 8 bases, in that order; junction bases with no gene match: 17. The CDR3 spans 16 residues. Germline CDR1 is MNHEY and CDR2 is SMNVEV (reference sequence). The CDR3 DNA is TGTGCCAGCAATCCCCTGTTGGGGGAGGGCCTTTATGAGCAGTTCTTC. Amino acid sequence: CASNPLLGEGLYEQFF.

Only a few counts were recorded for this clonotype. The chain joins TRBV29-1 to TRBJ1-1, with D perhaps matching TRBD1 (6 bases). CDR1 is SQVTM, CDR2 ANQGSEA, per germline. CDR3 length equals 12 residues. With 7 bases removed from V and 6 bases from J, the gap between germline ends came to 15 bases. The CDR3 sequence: CSANLRQAEAFF. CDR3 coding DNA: TGCAGCGCCAACCTTCGACAGGCTGAAGCTTTCTTT.

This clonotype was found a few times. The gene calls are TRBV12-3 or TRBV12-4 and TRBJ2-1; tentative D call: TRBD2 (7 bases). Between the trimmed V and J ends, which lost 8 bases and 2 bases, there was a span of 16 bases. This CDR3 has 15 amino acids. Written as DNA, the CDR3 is TGTGCCAGCTCAAAGGGGGGGGCCACCTACAATGAGCAGTTCTTC. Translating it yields CASSKGGATYNEQFF.

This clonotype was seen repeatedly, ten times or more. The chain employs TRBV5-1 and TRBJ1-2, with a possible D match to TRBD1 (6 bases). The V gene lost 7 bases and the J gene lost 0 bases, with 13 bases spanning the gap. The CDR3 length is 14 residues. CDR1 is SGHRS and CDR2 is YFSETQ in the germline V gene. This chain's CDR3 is CASARQEPNYGYTF. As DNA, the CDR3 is TGCGCCAGCGCCCGACAGGAACCTAACTATGGCTACACCTTC. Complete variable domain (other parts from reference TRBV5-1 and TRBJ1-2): KAGVTQTPRYLIKTRGQQVTLSCSPISGHRSVSWYQQTPGQGLQFLFEYFSETQRNKGNFPGRFSGRQFSNSRSEMNVSTLELGDSALYLCASARQEPNYGYTFGSGTRLTVV.

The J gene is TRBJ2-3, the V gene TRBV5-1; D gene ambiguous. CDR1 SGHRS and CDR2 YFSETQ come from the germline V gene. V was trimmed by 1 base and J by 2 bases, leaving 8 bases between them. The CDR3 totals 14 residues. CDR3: CASSLTVNTDTQYF. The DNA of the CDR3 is TGCGCCAGCAGCTTGACAGTTAACACAGATACGCAGTATTTT. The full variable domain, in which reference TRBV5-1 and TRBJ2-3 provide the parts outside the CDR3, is KAGVTQTPRYLIKTRGQQVTLSCSPISGHRSVSWYQQTPGQGLQFLFEYFSETQRNKGNFPGRFSGRQFSNSRSEMNVSTLELGDSALYLCASSLTVNTDTQYFGPGTRLTVL.

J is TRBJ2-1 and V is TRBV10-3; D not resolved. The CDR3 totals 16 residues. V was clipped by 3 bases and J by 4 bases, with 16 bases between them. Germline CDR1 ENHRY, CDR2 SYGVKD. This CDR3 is CAISEVSTAQYNEQFF. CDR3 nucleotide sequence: TGTGCCATCAGTGAAGTCAGCACAGCTCAATACAATGAGCAGTTCTTC.

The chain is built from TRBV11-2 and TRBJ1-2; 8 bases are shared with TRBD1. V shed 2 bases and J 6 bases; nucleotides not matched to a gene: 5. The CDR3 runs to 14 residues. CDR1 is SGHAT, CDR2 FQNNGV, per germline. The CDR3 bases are TGTGCCAGCAGCTTAAGTACAGGGGGGAATGGCTACACCTTC. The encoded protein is CASSLSTGGNGYTF. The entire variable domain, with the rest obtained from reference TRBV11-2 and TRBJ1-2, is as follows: EAGVAQSPRYKIIEKRQSVAFWCNPISGHATLYWYQQILGQGPKLLIQFQNNGVVDDSQLPKDRFSAERLKGVDSTLKIQPAKLEDSAVYLCASSLSTGGNGYTFGSGTRLTVV.

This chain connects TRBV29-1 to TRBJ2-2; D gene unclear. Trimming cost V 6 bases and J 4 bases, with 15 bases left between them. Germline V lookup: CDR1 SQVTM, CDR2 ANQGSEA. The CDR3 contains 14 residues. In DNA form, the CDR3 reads TGCAGCGTCCGGGCAGAACTAACCACCGGGGAGCTGTTTTTT. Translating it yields CSVRAELTTGELFF.

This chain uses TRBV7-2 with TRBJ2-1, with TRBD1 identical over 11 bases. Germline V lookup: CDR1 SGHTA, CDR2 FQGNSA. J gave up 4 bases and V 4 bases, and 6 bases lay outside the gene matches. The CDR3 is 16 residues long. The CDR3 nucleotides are TGTGCCAGCAGCTCCTACGGGACAGGGGGATACAATGAGCAGTTCTTC. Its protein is CASSSYGTGGYNEQFF. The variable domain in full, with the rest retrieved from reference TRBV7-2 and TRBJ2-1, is GAGVSQSPSNKVTEKGKDVELRCDPISGHTALYWYRQSLGQGLEFLIYFQGNSAPDKSGLPSDRFSAERTGGSVSTLTIQRTQQEDSAVYLCASSSYGTGGYNEQFFGPGTRLTVL.

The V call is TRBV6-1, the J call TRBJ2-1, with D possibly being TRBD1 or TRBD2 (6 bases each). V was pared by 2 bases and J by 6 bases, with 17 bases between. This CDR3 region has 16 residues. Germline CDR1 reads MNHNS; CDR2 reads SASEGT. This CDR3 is CASSESGAGPLNEQFF. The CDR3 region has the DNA TGTGCCAGCAGTGAATCGGGGGCAGGGCCGCTCAATGAGCAGTTCTTC.

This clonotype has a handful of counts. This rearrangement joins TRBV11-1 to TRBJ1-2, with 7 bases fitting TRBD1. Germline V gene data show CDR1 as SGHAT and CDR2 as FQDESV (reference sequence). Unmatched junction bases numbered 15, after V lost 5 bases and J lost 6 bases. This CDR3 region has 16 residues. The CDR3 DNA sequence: TGTGCCAGCAGCCTCGGCCAGGGACAGCAGACCGATGGCTACACCTTC. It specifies CASSLGQGQQTDGYTF. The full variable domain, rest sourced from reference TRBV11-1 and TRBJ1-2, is EAEVAQSPRYKITEKSQAVAFWCDPISGHATLYWYRQILGQGPELLVQFQDESVVDDSQLPKDRFSAERLKGVDSTLKIQPAELGDSAMYLCASSLGQGQQTDGYTFGSGTRLTVV.

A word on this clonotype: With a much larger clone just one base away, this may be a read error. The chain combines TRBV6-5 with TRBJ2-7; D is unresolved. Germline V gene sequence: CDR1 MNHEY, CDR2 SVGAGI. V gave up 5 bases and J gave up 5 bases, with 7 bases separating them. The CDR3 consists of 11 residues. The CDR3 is CASSPLHEQYF. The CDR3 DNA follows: TGTGCCAGCAGTCCCCTCCACGAGCAGTACTTC.

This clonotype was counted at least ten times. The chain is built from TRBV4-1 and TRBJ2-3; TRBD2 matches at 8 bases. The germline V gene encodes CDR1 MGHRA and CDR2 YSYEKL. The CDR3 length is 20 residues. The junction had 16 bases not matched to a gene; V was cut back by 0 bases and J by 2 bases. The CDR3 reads CASSQDASRRGGKFTDTQYF. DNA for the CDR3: TGCGCCAGCAGCCAAGATGCCTCCCGACGGGGGGGGAAATTCACAGATACGCAGTATTTT.

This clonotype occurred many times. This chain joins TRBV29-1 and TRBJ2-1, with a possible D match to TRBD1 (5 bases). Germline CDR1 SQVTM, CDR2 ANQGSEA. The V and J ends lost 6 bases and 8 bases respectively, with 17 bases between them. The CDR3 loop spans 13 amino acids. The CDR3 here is CSVFRQYGHEQFF. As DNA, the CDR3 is TGCAGCGTATTTAGACAGTACGGTCATGAGCAGTTCTTC.

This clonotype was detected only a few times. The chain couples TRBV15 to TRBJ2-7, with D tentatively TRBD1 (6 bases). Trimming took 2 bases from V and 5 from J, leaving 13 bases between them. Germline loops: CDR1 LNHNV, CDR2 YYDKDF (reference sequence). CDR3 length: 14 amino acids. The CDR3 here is CATSRTTGLHEQYF. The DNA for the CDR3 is TGTGCCACCAGCAGAACGACAGGACTCCACGAGCAGTACTTC.

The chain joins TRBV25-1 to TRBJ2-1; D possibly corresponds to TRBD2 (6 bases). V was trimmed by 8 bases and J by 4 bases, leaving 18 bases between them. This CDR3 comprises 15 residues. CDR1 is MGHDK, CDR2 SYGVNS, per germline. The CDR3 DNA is TGTGCCAGCGGAGGGACGGCGACAGCTTACAATGAGCAGTTCTTC. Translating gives CASGGTATAYNEQFF.

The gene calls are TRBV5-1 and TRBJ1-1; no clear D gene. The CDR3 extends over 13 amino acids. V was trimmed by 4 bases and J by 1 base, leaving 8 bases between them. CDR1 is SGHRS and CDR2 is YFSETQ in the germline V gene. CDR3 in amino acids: CASSGPPNTEAFF. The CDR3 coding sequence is TGCGCCAGCAGCGGACCCCCGAACACTGAAGCTTTCTTT.

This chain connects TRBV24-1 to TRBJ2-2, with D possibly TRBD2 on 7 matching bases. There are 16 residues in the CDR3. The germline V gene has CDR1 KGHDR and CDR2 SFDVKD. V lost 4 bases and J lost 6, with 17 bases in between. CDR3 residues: CATSDPNREGAGELFF. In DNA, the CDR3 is TGTGCCACCAGTGACCCCAACAGGGAGGGGGCCGGGGAGCTGTTTTTT.

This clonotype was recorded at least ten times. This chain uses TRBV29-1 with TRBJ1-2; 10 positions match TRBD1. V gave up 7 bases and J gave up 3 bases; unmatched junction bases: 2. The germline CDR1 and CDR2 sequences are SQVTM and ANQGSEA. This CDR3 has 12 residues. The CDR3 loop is CSGGQGDYGYTF. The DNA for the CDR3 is TGCAGCGGTGGACAGGGGGACTATGGCTACACCTTC.